These T cell receptor beta chains were read from a single sample in a study of cytomegalovirus exposure and HLA in healthy donors. Only in-frame clones appear in the TCRdb table, and some are missing; sequencing was by immunoSEQ multiplex PCR. The sample lists 250,000 to 400,000 clones, 88% occurring once. Material: PBMCs. The receptors here all came from a young man in good health and CMV-seronegative. Both conserved end residues are part of each CDR3. The order of the fields is clone size, D gene, J gene, V gene, CDR3 protein, CDR3 DNA. D genes are given only for firm matches. Clone size is not always given. Where it is, it says once, few, many or a class for expanded clones.

>NA|TRBD2|TRBJ2-5|TRBV6-1
CASRANGGGTQYF
TGTGCCAGCAGGGCGAACGGGGGGGGGACCCAGTACTTC
>NA|NA|TRBJ1-1|TRBV2
CASSREAAASTEAFF
TGTGCCAGCAGCCGAGAGGCAGCGGCTTCCACTGAAGCTTTCTTT
>NA|TRBD1|TRBJ1-1|TRBV6-5
CASSSGQGRAEAFF
TGTGCCAGCAGTTCCGGACAGGGGAGGGCTGAAGCTTTCTTT
>few|TRBD1|TRBJ1-2|TRBV10-3
CAISLTGDGYTF
TGTGCCATCAGCCTGACAGGGGATGGCTACACCTTC
>NA|TRBD2|TRBJ2-1|TRBV4-1
CASSQDGLAGENEQFF
TGCGCCAGCAGCCAAGATGGGCTAGCGGGGGAAAATGAGCAGTTCTTC
>NA|NA|TRBJ1-3|TRBV18
CASSPPILGSSGNTIYF
TGTGCCAGCTCACCACCAATCTTGGGGAGCTCTGGAAACACCATATATTTT
>NA|NA|TRBJ1-1|TRBV19
CASRENRAPNTEAFF
TGTGCCAGTAGGGAAAACAGGGCCCCGAACACTGAAGCTTTCTTT
>NA|NA|TRBJ1-1|TRBV19
CASSIRGSEAFF
TGTGCCAGTAGTATAAGGGGTTCGGAAGCTTTCTTT
>NA|TRBD1|TRBJ1-1|TRBV4-1
CASSHSDRGNTEAFF
TGCGCCAGCAGCCACAGTGACAGGGGGAACACTGAAGCTTTCTTT
>NA|TRBD1|TRBJ1-3|TRBV13
CASSFGQGAGNTIYF
TGTGCCAGCAGCTTCGGACAGGGGGCTGGAAACACCATATATTTT
>NA|NA|TRBJ1-1|TRBV19
CASSIERGITEAFF
TGTGCCAGTAGTATAGAACGGGGTATCACTGAAGCTTTCTTT
>NA|NA|TRBJ1-4|TRBV5-1
CASSSTGYENEKLFF
TGCGCCAGCAGCTCCACAGGGTACGAGAATGAAAAACTGTTTTTT
>NA|NA|TRBJ1-1|TRBV5-1
CASSTSGIGEAFF
TGCGCCAGCAGCACCTCAGGTATCGGTGAAGCTTTCTTT
>NA|TRBD1|TRBJ1-5|TRBV5-1
CASSLAGGAFQPQHF
TGCGCCAGCAGCTTGGCAGGGGGCGCTTTTCAGCCCCAGCATTTT
>NA|TRBD2|TRBJ2-7|TRBV4-1
CASSQELAGGSYEQYF
TGCGCCAGCAGCCAAGAACTAGCGGGGGGCTCCTACGAGCAGTACTTC
>NA|TRBD1|TRBJ1-6|TRBV5-5
CASSAATGDNSPLHF
TGTGCCAGCAGCGCGGCGACAGGGGACAATTCACCCCTCCACTTT
>NA|NA|TRBJ1-3|TRBV11-2
CASSFSGSGNTIYF
TGTGCCAGCAGCTTCTCCGGCTCTGGAAACACCATATATTTT
>NA|NA|TRBJ1-1|TRBV19
CASSIDGGVPWGAFF
TGTGCCAGTAGTATAGACGGGGGGGTTCCCTGGGGAGCTTTCTTT
>once|TRBD1|TRBJ1-2|TRBV6-5
CASSPDRGPYGYTF
TGTGCCAGCAGTCCGGACAGGGGGCCTTATGGCTACACCTTC
>NA|TRBD1|TRBJ1-1|TRBV5-1
CASSDAGQLNTEAFF
TGCGCCAGCAGCGATGCGGGACAGTTGAACACTGAAGCTTTCTTT
>NA|NA|TRBJ1-3|TRBV19
CASSIDVRSGNTIYF
TGTGCCAGTAGTATAGATGTCCGCTCTGGAAACACCATATATTTT
>few|TRBD1|TRBJ1-5|TRBV19
CASSISTGEFDQPQHF
TGTGCCAGTAGTATTTCGACAGGGGAGTTCGACCAGCCCCAGCATTTT
>NA|NA|TRBJ2-7|TRBV15
CATSRDLTAYEQYF
TGTGCCACCAGCAGAGATCTGACAGCGTACGAGCAGTACTTC
>NA|NA|TRBJ2-2|TRBV4-3
CASSQGLQNTGELFF
TGCGCCAGCAGCCAAGGGCTCCAGAACACCGGGGAGCTGTTTTTT
>NA|NA|TRBJ1-5|TRBV4-1
CASSQPGRGLGNQPQHF
TGCGCCAGCAGCCAACCCGGGAGGGGGTTGGGGAATCAGCCCCAGCATTTT
>NA|TRBD1|TRBJ1-1|TRBV5-1
CASSTGQGGRAFF
TGCGCCAGCAGCACGGGACAGGGCGGGCGAGCTTTCTTT
>NA|NA|TRBJ2-3|TRBV12-5
CASGLLQGTSTDTQYF
TGTGCTAGTGGTTTGTTACAGGGGACTAGCACAGATACGCAGTATTTT
>NA|NA|TRBJ2-7|TRBV5-6
CASNLMDSLYEQYF
TGTGCCAGCAACCTCATGGACAGCTTGTACGAGCAGTACTTC
>NA|TRBD1|TRBJ2-7|TRBV6-5
CASSYSTRAGGSEQYF
TGTGCCAGCAGTTACTCGACCCGAGCAGGGGGTAGCGAGCAGTACTTC
>NA|TRBD2|TRBJ2-7|TRBV10-3
CAISSGGVLYEQYF
TGTGCCATCTCTAGCGGGGGGGTGCTCTACGAGCAGTACTTC
>NA|NA|TRBJ2-1|TRBV4-1
CASSQGGRWFF
TGCGCCAGCAGCCAAGGGGGGCGGTGGTTCTTC
>NA|NA|TRBJ2-7|TRBV11-2
CASSSPGDGYEQYF
TGTGCCAGCAGCTCACCGGGGGACGGTTACGAGCAGTACTTC
>NA|NA|TRBJ2-1|TRBV6-5
CASRGGGGHYNEQFF
TGTGCCAGCAGAGGAGGCGGGGGCCATTACAATGAGCAGTTCTTC